Presented here are 19 T cell receptor beta chains from one specimen sequenced in a study of blood T cell repertoires in COVID-19. Sequencing was performed with immunoSEQ multiplex PCR; in TCRdb, only in-frame clones are kept and a portion is missing. This repertoire shows roughly 200,000 clones, roughly nine tenths found once; its top ten account for roughly 12%. The source material was peripheral blood. The receptors come from a woman aged 18-29 years who had recovered from COVID-19.

This clone was observed a few times. This chain joins TRBV4-2 and TRBJ2-7, with a possible D match to TRBD2 (6 bases). Germline V gene lookup returns CDR1 LGHNA and CDR2 YNFKEQ. CDR3 size: 14 residues. V lost 1 base to trimming and J lost 3 bases, with 10 bases between them. The CDR3 DNA reads TGTGCCAGCAGCCAAGGTAGTAGCGGCTACGAGCAGTACTTC. Translation gives CASSQGSSGYEQYF.

CDR3 sequence (DNA): TGTGCCAGCAGCCAACCCCGGACAGACGGCAATCAGCCCCAGCATTTT. This sequence encodes CASSQPRTDGNQPQHF. J is TRBJ1-5 and V is TRBV4-2, with a tentative D call TRBD1 (6 bases). Trimming took 2 bases from V and 2 from J, leaving 13 bases between them. The germline V gene encodes CDR1 LGHNA and CDR2 YNFKEQ. The CDR3 spans 16 residues.

The chain links TRBV7-2 to TRBJ1-5; 8 bases fit TRBD1. From germline, CDR1 is SGHTA and CDR2 FQGNSA. The trim removed 6 bases at V and 4 bases at J, leaving 11 bases unmatched. This CDR3 contains 16 residues. The chain's CDR3 is CASRPQGAGENQPQHF. The DNA for the CDR3 is TGTGCCAGCAGACCCCAGGGGGCGGGGGAAAATCAGCCCCAGCATTTT. The variable domain in full, completed from reference TRBV7-2 and TRBJ1-5, reads GAGVSQSPSNKVTEKGKDVELRCDPISGHTALYWYRQSLGQGLEFLIYFQGNSAPDKSGLPSDRFSAERTGGSVSTLTIQRTQQEDSAVYLCASRPQGAGENQPQHFGDGTRLSIL.

The chain employs TRBV19 and TRBJ2-2; 9 bases agree with TRBD2. Germline V gene sequence: CDR1 LNHDA, CDR2 SQIVND (reference sequence). This CDR3 is 16 amino acids long. J gave up 4 bases and V 10 bases, and 13 bases lay outside the gene matches. The CDR3 here is CATQAREGLGTGELFF. The CDR3 coding sequence is TGTGCCACCCAGGCGCGGGAGGGCCTCGGCACCGGGGAGCTGTTTTTT.

This chain connects TRBV19 to TRBJ2-7; TRBD2 is a possible D gene (5 bases). Trimming took 2 bases from V and 1 from J, leaving 12 bases between them. Per the germline V gene, CDR1 is LNHDA and CDR2 is SQIVND (reference sequence). The CDR3 sequence is 15 residues long. This CDR3 reads CASSIMGSGSYEQYF. CDR3 sequence (DNA): TGTGCCAGTAGTATAATGGGGAGCGGTTCCTACGAGCAGTACTTC.

J is TRBJ1-3 and V is TRBV6-5; D is possibly TRBD1 (5 bases). The germline V and J ends were trimmed by 2 bases and 4 bases, with 12 bases remaining between them. The germline V gene encodes CDR1 MNHEY and CDR2 SVGAGI. This CDR3 contains 15 residues. CDR3 region: CASSYGAGFGNTIYF. CDR3 coding DNA: TGTGCCAGCAGTTACGGGGCAGGGTTCGGAAACACCATATATTTT.

This chain links TRBV7-9 with TRBJ2-1; 10 bases map to TRBD1. The V segment lost 8 bases and the J segment 8 bases; nucleotides outside the gene matches: 12. Germline V gives CDR1 SEHNR, CDR2 FQNEAQ (reference sequence). The CDR3 has 15 residues. The CDR3 loop is CASPDRDRGTHEQFF. For the CDR3, the DNA is TGTGCCAGCCCCGACCGGGACAGGGGTACCCATGAGCAGTTCTTC.

A few counts support this clone. The rearrangement joins TRBV19 to TRBJ2-5; D gene unclear. Germline CDR1 LNHDA, CDR2 SQIVND (reference sequence). V was clipped by 2 bases and J by 5 bases, with 15 bases between them. CDR3 length: 15 amino acids. CDR3 in DNA: TGTGCCAGTAGTATAAACGATGACCCCGGGGAGACCCAGTACTTC. This codes for CASSINDDPGETQYF.

The V gene is TRBV7-8, the J gene TRBJ1-1; no clear D gene. The ends were cut back, 10 bases at V and 0 bases at J, with 12 bases in the middle. CDR1 and CDR2 (germline): SGHVS, FQNEAQ. This CDR3 is built from 13 residues. For the CDR3, the DNA is TGTGCCACCCGGGATTACTTGAACACTGAAGCTTTCTTT. Its protein is CATRDYLNTEAFF. Full variable domain (outside the CDR3, taken from reference TRBV7-8 and TRBJ1-1): GAGVSQSPRYKVAKRGQDVALRCDPISGHVSLFWYQQALGQGPEFLTYFQNEAQLDKSGLPSDRFFAERPEGSVSTLKIQRTQQEDSAVYLCATRDYLNTEAFFGQGTRLTVV.

The chain has TRBV21-1 and TRBJ1-2; the table names TRBD1, a call not compared with the DNA. TRBV21-1 is a known pseudogene. The CDR3 has 18 amino acids. The CDR3 sequence is CASSKVRDRGRLTYGYTF. In nucleotides, the CDR3 is TGTGCCAGCAGCAAGGTTAGGGACAGGGGGCGATTAACCTATGGCTACACCTTC.

This chain joins TRBV2 and TRBJ1-5, with a possible D match to TRBD1 (6 bases). The CDR3 contains 13 residues. Looked up from germline, CDR1 is SNHLY and CDR2 is FYNNEI. Trimming left V 6 bases short and J 4 bases short, with 10 bases between. The CDR3 DNA follows: TGTGCCAGCAGCCGAGACAGGAATCAGCCCCAGCATTTT. Translated: CASSRDRNQPQHF.

The gene calls are TRBV6-4 and TRBJ1-1, with D possibly TRBD1 on 5 matching bases. Germline V gene lookup returns CDR1 MRHNA and CDR2 SNTAGT. The CDR3 extends over 13 amino acids. Trimming left V 3 bases short and J 5 bases short, with 10 bases between. The CDR3 DNA reads as TGTGCCAGCAGTGAAGCTGCAGGGACTGAAGCTTTCTTT. Protein sequence: CASSEAAGTEAFF.

The V gene is TRBV10-3, the J gene TRBJ2-1; possible D gene TRBD2, 6 bases. The germline V gene has CDR1 ENHRY and CDR2 SYGVKD. The CDR3 spans 14 residues. Trimming cost V 0 bases and J 4 bases, with 7 bases left between them. CDR3 sequence: CAISESGGYNEQFF. CDR3 DNA sequence: TGTGCCATCAGTGAGTCGGGGGGTTACAATGAGCAGTTCTTC.

The genes are TRBV14 and TRBJ2-7; D gene uncertain. V shed 0 bases and J shed 3 bases, with 15 bases lying between them. CDR3 length: 16 amino acids. Germline V gene sequence: CDR1 SGHDN, CDR2 FVKESK. The CDR3 is CASSQDAQVTFYEQYF. As DNA, the CDR3 is TGTGCCAGCAGCCAAGATGCCCAGGTTACCTTCTACGAGCAGTACTTC.

This chain links TRBV12-5 with TRBJ2-6; no firm D call. The germline V gene has CDR1 LGHNT and CDR2 FRNRAP. V was cut by 8 bases and J by 14 bases, with 16 bases left in between. The CDR3 runs 12 residues. CDR3 bases: TGTGCTAGTTCGTCACAACAGCCGATCCTGACTTTC. Its protein is CASSSQQPILTF.

The chain is built from TRBV4-3 and TRBJ2-3; the match to TRBD2 covers 14 bases. V dropped 2 bases and J dropped 0; count of bases not matched to a gene: 7. Germline lookup yields CDR1 LGHNA and CDR2 YSLEER. The CDR3 is 19 residues long. CDR3 amino acids: CASSQPGLAGVRSTDTQYF. The CDR3 region has the DNA TGCGCCAGCAGCCAACCGGGACTAGCGGGAGTACGCAGCACAGATACGCAGTATTTT.

This clone was seen only once. Germline and junction disagree at one end, which may indicate a read error. V is TRBV10-1 and J is TRBJ2-7; D is possibly TRBD2 (6 bases). The length of the CDR3 is 13 residues. Germline V lookup: CDR1 WNHNN, CDR2 SYGVQD (reference sequence). CDR3 loop: CASSGDLGGKQDF. DNA of the CDR3: TGCGCCAGCAGTGGAGATTTGGGAGGCAAGCAAGACTTC.

The chain has TRBV5-8 and TRBJ2-7; a possible D gene is TRBD1 (6 bases). The CDR3 is made up of 15 amino acids. Trimming removed 2 bases from V and 4 bases from J, with 16 bases in between. Germline lookup yields CDR1 SGHTS and CDR2 YDEGEE. The CDR3 here is CASSFSGDIIYEQYF. CDR3 in DNA: TGTGCCAGCAGCTTCAGTGGGGACATAATATACGAGCAGTACTTC.

The chain links TRBV11-3 to TRBJ2-1, with TRBD2 matching over 15 bases. The CDR3 totals 17 residues. Trimming cost V 1 base and J 7 bases; bases outside gene matches: 5. The V gene's germline CDR1 is SGHNT and CDR2 YENEEA. The CDR3 sequence is CASSLGTSGRALNEQFF. For the CDR3, the DNA is TGTGCCAGCAGCTTAGGGACTAGCGGGAGGGCCTTAAATGAGCAGTTCTTC.